This T cell receptor beta chain originates from a study of blood T cell repertoires in COVID-19. The overall study: Sources were T cells, B-cell-depleted T cells, or PBMCs; the material itself was cDNA or gDNA.

The V gene end was trimmed by 6 bases and the J gene end by 1 base; junction bases not matched to a gene: 3. CDR1 SGHNT and CDR2 YENEEA come from the germline V gene. The CDR3 spans 15 residues. As handled by the study authors: The authors estimated nucleated cell counts from reference gene primer amplification. Repertoires were generated with immunoSEQ multiplex PCR, while TCRdb's copy carries only in-frame clones and drops some. The V and J calls and clone size were taken over from that table, and D and trimming were inferred from the DNA. Counted here are 50,000 to 60,000 clones, about nine tenths occurring once; the ten biggest clones make up 3.6%. The sample holds one count of this clone. Seattle's cohort entered during active infection and was followed longitudinally.

Sequencing was done on a sample of peripheral blood. This rearrangement joins TRBV11-3 to TRBJ2-2; 9 nucleotides line up with TRBD1. This TCR was recovered from a man aged 40-55 years with COVID-19, enrolled during active disease. The CDR3 coding sequence is TGTGCCAGCAGACCGGGACAGGGGAACACCGGGGAGCTGTTTTTT. Its translation: CASRPGQGNTGELFF.